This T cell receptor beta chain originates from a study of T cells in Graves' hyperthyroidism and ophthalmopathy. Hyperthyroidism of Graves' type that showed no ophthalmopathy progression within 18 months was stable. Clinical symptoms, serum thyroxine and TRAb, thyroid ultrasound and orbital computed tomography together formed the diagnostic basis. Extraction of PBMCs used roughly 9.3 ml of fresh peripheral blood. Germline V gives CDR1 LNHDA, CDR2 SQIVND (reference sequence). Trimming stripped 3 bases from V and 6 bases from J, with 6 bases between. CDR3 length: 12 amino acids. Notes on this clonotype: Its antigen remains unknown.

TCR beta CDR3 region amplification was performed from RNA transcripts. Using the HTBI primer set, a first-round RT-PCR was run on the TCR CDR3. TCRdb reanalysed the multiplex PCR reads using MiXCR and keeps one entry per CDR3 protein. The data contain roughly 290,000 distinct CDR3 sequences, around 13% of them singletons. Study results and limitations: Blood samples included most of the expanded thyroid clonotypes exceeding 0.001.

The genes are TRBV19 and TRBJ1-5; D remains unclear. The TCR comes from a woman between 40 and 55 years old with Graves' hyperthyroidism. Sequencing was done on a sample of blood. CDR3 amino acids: CASSIGSQPQHF. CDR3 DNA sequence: TGTGCCAGTAGTATCGGGAGTCAGCCCCAGCATTTT.